This T cell receptor beta chain is drawn from a study of blood T cells in healthy people across ages. Points from the study as a whole: Changes in expanded clonotypes were possibly confounded, as the CMV status of donors was unknown. Among T cells, TCR beta diversity per million cells dropped roughly linearly as age rose.

For the second PCR, which ran for about 7 to 11 cycles, a sample-barcoded 5' primer and a J-beta primer mix were used. MiXCR, applied by TCRdb to the 5' RACE reads, yields one record per CDR3 protein. Among about 800,000 distinct CDR3 sequences listed, approximately 25% were seen once. The table lists this clonotype with a few counts. Antigen: not known. These data were also filed under a second study, of T cells of mothers and their children.

This TCR derives from a boy aged 10-17 years in good health. Sequencing was performed on blood.

The CDR3 DNA sequence: TGTGCCTCGAAGGGCGGGGGGACCCAGTACTTC. It specifies CASKGGGTQYF. The J gene is TRBJ2-5, the V gene TRBV10-3; 7 positions agree with TRBD2. Germline trimming cut 11 bases from V and 7 bases from J; bases unmatched to any gene: 7. The CDR3 is made up of 11 amino acids. Germline V gene data show CDR1 as ENHRY and CDR2 as SYGVKD.